The present entry profiles one T cell receptor (beta chain) with its context. The record originates from a study of blood T cell repertoires in COVID-19. Trimming cost V 0 bases and J 4 bases; bases outside gene matches: 6. Per germline, CDR1 MNHEY and CDR2 SVGAGI. The CDR3 spans 15 residues. Per the original methods: Estimation of nucleated cell counts was performed using reference gene primer amplification. TCRdb's table, derived via immunoSEQ multiplex PCR, lists solely in-frame clones and lacks some. V and J calls and clone size are as listed in that table; D and trimming were resolved from the DNA. Altogether around 270,000 clones are present, 84% being singletons, with the ten largest covering less than 2%.

The rearrangement links TRBV6-5 to TRBJ2-7; 7 bases are shared with TRBD1. The TCR was taken from a middle-aged woman who had recovered from COVID-19. The sequencing input was peripheral blood. The CDR3 sequence is CASSYSTGTVYEQYF. The CDR3 DNA follows: TGTGCCAGCAGTTACTCGACGGGGACAGTTTACGAGCAGTACTTC.